This T cell receptor beta chain was retrieved from a study of blood T cells in healthy people across ages. A second PCR of about 7 to 11 cycles used a sample-barcoded 5' primer and a J-beta primer mix. MiXCR was run by TCRdb on the 5' RACE reads, yielding one entry per CDR3 protein. This table has 1.5 million to 2 million distinct CDR3 sequences, about 39% appearing once. V was pared by 5 bases and J by 5 bases, with 12 bases between. The CDR3 contains 13 residues. Material: blood. The TCR comes from a human donor in good health. The V gene is TRBV12-3 or TRBV12-4, the J gene TRBJ1-1; D gene unclear. The CDR3 DNA sequence: TGTGCCAGCAGTCCCTCGGTTTTGACTGAAGCTTTCTTT. Residues: CASSPSVLTEAFF.